The entry that follows covers one T cell receptor (beta chain) sequence. The table came from immunoSEQ multiplex PCR; TCRdb's copy has only in-frame clones and leaves some out. Of roughly 76,000 clones listed, around 85% are singletons. The data derive from a study of technical replicates of blood from four donors. V was pared by 4 bases and J by 4 bases, with 14 bases between. The CDR3 totals 14 residues. CDR1 is SGDLS, CDR2 YYNGEE, per germline. V and J are TRBV9 and TRBJ1-2; TRBD1 might be the D (6 bases). This sequence was found in a human donor in good health. Some clones in this sample may be carry-over from other donors' samples. The sequencing input was PBMCs. This CDR3 reads CASSTTRDTYGYTF. The CDR3 DNA reads as TGTGCCAGCAGCACAACCCGGGACACCTATGGCTACACCTTC.